Described below is a single T cell receptor (beta chain) sequence and its context. Distinct nucleotide sequences in the sample also encode this CDR3. The Seattle patients joined while their infection was active and were tracked longitudinally afterward. Germline CDR1 is SGHAT and CDR2 is FQNNGV. J was trimmed by 5 bases and V by 5 bases; bases with no gene match: 3. This CDR3 region has 14 residues. Original handling: Scientists estimated how many nucleated cells there were by amplifying reference gene primers. This table comes from immunoSEQ multiplex PCR, and its TCRdb copy is limited to in-frame clones, with some not included. V, J and clone size derive from that table, while D and trimming were established from the DNA sequence. The sample lists fewer than 350,000 clones; over 75% were seen once. This sample is part of a study of blood T cell repertoires in COVID-19. Study-level information: From the United States, Italy and Spain came samples of acute and convalescent COVID-19. PBMCs, B-cell-depleted T cells, or T cells were the source of the cDNA or gDNA that made up the material.

The chain carries TRBV11-2 and TRBJ2-5; the match to TRBD2 covers 12 bases. The specimen sequenced was peripheral blood. The clonotype originates from a woman in her twenties or thirties with COVID-19, enrolled during active disease. DNA of the CDR3: TGTGCCAGCAGCCTAGCGGGAGGGTATGAGACCCAGTACTTC. It codes for CASSLAGGYETQYF.